This TCR beta chain was captured in a study of siplizumab effects on memory and regulatory T cells. Study-wide findings and caveats: Mapping to unstimulated subsets was achieved for only a minor fraction of alloreactive clones. Mappable alloreactive CD4+ clones came from Treg cells under 80% of the time on average with siplizumab, against roughly 27% in controls. Both greater diversity than memory cells and a major contribution to the alloresponse seemed to characterize naive T cells.

V was shortened by 0 bases and J by 2 bases, with 19 bases between the two germline ends. Per germline, CDR1 LGHNA and CDR2 YSLEER. The length of the CDR3 is 18 residues. Unstimulated naive, memory, effector memory and TEMRA subsets were also sequenced, drawn from three donor pairs. Assay: immunoSEQ multiplex PCR; the TCRdb copy retains only in-frame clones and omits some. The table shows about 26,000 clones, with about 79% occurring only once. With regard to this clone: Its antigen is not known.

Sequenced: memory CD4+ T cells sorted from blood. The rearrangement joins TRBV4-3 to TRBJ1-2; tentative D call: TRBD1 (6 bases). The sequence came from a human donor in good health. The CDR3 reads CASSQDLNRASTNYGYTF. CDR3 nucleotides: TGCGCCAGCAGCCAAGATCTTAACAGGGCAAGTACCAACTATGGCTACACCTTC.